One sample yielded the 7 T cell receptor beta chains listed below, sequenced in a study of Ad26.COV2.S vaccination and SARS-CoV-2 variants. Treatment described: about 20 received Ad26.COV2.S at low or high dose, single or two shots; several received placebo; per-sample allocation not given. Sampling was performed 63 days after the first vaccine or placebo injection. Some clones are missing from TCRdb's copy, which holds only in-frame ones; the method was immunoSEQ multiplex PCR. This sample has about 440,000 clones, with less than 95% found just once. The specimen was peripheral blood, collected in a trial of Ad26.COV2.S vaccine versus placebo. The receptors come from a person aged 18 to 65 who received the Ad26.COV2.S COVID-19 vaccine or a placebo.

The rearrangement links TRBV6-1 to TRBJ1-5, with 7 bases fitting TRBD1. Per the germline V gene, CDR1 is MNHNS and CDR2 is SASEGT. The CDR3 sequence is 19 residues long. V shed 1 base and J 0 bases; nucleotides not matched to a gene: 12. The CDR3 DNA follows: TGTGCCAGCAGTGAAGTAGTCCCCGGGACAGTAGCTAGCAATCAGCCCCAGCATTTT. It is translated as CASSEVVPGTVASNQPQHF.

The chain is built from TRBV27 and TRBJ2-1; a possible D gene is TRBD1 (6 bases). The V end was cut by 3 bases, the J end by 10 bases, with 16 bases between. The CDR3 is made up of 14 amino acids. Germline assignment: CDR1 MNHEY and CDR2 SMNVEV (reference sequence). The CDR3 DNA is TGTGCCAGCAGTTTGGCCCACAGGGTTGGGGAGCAGTTCTTC. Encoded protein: CASSLAHRVGEQFF.

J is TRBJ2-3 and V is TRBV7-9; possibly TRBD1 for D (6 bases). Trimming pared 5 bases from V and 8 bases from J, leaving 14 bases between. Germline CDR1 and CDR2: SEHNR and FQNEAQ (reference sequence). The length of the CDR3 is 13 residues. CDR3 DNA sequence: TGTGCCAGCAGCGGACAGAGTGGAAGTACGCAGTATTTT. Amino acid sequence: CASSGQSGSTQYF.

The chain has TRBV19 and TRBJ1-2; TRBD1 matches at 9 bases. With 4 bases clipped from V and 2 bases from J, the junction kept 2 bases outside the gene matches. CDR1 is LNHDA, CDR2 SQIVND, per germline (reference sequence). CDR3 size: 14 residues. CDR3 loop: CASSRGTGNYGYTF. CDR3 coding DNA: TGTGCCAGTAGTAGGGGGACAGGGAACTATGGCTACACCTTC.

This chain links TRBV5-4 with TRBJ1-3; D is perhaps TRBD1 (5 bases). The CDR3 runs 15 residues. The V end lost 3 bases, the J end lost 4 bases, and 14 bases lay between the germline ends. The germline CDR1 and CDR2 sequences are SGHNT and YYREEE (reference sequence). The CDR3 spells CASSSVGGRGNTIYF. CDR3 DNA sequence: TGTGCCAGCAGCTCGGTCGGGGGAAGGGGAAACACCATATATTTT.

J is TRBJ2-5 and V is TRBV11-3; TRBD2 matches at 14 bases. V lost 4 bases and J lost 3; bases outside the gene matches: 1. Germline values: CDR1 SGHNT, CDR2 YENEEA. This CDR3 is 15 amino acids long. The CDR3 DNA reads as TGTGCCAGCAGCTCGGGACTAGCGGGGGAAGAGACCCAGTACTTC. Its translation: CASSSGLAGEETQYF.

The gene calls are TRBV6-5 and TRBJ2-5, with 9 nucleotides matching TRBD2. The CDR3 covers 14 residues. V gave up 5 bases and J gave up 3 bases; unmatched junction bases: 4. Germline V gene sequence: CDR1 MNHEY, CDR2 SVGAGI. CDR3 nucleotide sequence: TGTGCCAGCAGTAGGGGACTAGCAAAAGAGACCCAGTACTTC. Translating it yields CASSRGLAKETQYF.